The source of this T cell receptor (beta chain) is a study of identical twins. Study observations and caveats: Possibly, invariant MAIT and iNKT cells partly confounded zero-insertion analyses. Findings depended on cross-sectional statistics rather than tracking the same donors.

TCRdb recomputed calls from the 5' RACE reads with MiXCR, one row per CDR3 protein. This repertoire shows 600,000 to 850,000 distinct CDR3 sequences, 15% to 20% found once; its top ten account for around 13%. The V end was cut by 7 bases, the J end by 6 bases, with 24 bases between. Per germline, CDR1 MNHNS and CDR2 SASEGT. There are 16 residues in the CDR3. A word on this clonotype: Antigen: not known.

This sample was shared with a second study, whose subject was T cells expressing NK-cell markers. That source reports: The TCR beta repertoires originated in sorted CD3+CD56+NKG2C+, CD3+CD56+NKG2C- and CD3+CD56-NKG2C+ T cells. Six donors carried dominant NKG2C+ clonotypes that made up roughly 1.0-8% of their CD8+ T cells.

Source material: PBMCs. This chain joins TRBV6-1 and TRBJ1-2; D remains ambiguous. The receptor's source is a woman aged 18-29 years in good health. CDR3 sequence (DNA): TGTGCCAGCACCCCAACGGGAGCTGTACGAGGAAATGGCTACACCTTC. It codes for CASTPTGAVRGNGYTF.